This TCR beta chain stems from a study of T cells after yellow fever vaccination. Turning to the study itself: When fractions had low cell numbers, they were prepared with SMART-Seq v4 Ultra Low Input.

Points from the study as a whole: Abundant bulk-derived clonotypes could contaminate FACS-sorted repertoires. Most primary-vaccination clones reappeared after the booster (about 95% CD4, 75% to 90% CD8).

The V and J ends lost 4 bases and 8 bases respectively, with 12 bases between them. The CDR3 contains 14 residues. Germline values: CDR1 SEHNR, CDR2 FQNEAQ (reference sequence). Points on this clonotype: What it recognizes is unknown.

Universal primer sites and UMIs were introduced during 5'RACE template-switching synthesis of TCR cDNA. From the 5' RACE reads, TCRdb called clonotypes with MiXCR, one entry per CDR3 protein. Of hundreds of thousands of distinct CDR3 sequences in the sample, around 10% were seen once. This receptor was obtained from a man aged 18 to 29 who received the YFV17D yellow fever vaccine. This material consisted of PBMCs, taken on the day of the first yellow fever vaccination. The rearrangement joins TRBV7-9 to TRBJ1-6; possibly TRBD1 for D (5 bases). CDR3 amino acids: CASSSPSGDSPLHF. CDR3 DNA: TGTGCCAGCAGCTCCCCGTCGGGGGATTCACCCCTCCACTTT.